Presented here are 12 T cell receptor beta chains from one specimen sequenced in a study of CD8+CD57+ T cells in acquired aplastic anemia. Sequencing was done on patients that had shown CD8+CD57+ cell expansion by flow cytometry. Genomic DNA, serving as template, underwent TCR beta VDJ and CDR3 profiling. One entry per CDR3 protein, called by TCRdb with MiXCR from the reads. The sample yields about 160,000 distinct CDR3 sequences, around half seen once. The sample comprised sorted CD4+, CD8+, or CD8+CD57+ T cells (not recorded which) from PBMCs. All receptors come from a human donor with aplastic anemia.

The chain uses TRBV29-1 and TRBJ2-7; perhaps TRBD1 as D (6 bases). Germline CDR1 reads SQVTM; CDR2 reads ANQGSEA. This CDR3 is built from 11 residues. CDR3: CSLGRGHEQYF. The CDR3 DNA follows: TGCAGTTTGGGCAGGGGACACGAGCAGTACTTC.

This clonotype was seen at least ten times. The chain employs TRBV6-1 and TRBJ1-2, with D unresolved. Per germline, CDR1 MNHNS and CDR2 SASEGT. This CDR3 region has 12 residues. V was shortened by 7 bases and J by 8 bases, with 14 bases between the two germline ends. CDR3 bases: TGTGCCAGCACCGGCGGGAGTTTGGGCTACACCTTC. It is translated as CASTGGSLGYTF.

This clonotype has at least ten counts. The V gene is TRBV2, the J gene TRBJ1-2, with D possibly being TRBD1 (5 bases). The germline V and J ends were trimmed by 4 bases and 6 bases, with 18 bases remaining between them. From germline, CDR1 is SNHLY and CDR2 FYNNEI. This CDR3 has 15 amino acids. The CDR3 is CASSGWGPGEDGYTF. CDR3 coding DNA: TGTGCCAGCAGTGGTTGGGGCCCGGGGGAGGATGGCTACACCTTC.

V gene TRBV5-8 combines with J gene TRBJ1-2; 10 nucleotides align to TRBD1. Losses at the gene ends were 4 bases for V and 3 bases for J; bases not matched to a gene: 6. This CDR3 has 15 amino acids. CDR1 and CDR2 (germline): SGHTS, YDEGEE. The CDR3 is CASSLRGQGDYGYTF. CDR3 nucleotide sequence: TGTGCCAGCAGCCTCCGCGGACAGGGGGACTATGGCTACACCTTC. The variable domain in full, completed from reference TRBV5-8 and TRBJ1-2, reads EAGVTQSPTHLIKTRGQQATLRCSPISGHTSVYWYQQALGLGLQFLLWYDEGEERNRGNFPPRFSGRQFPNYSSELNVNALELEDSALYLCASSLRGQGDYGYTFGSGTRLTVV.

This chain uses TRBV6-5 with TRBJ2-7, with 7 bases matching TRBD1. Losses at the gene ends were 5 bases for V and 2 bases for J; bases not matched to a gene: 9. Per germline, CDR1 MNHEY and CDR2 SVGAGI. This CDR3 has 15 residues. CDR3 DNA sequence: TGTGCCAGCAGTAACCAGGGACAGAGGGCCTACGAGCAGTACTTC. It translates to CASSNQGQRAYEQYF.

In its sample, this clonotype was seen once. The chain joins TRBV15 to TRBJ1-6; the match to TRBD1 covers 8 bases. Trimming removed 3 bases from V and 10 bases from J; junction bases left unmatched: 14. The germline CDR1 and CDR2 sequences are LNHNV and YYDKDF (reference sequence). This CDR3 is built from 17 residues. The DNA of the CDR3 is TGTGCCACCAGCAGCCAGGGAGATCGGGACAGGCTATCACCCCTCCACTTT. Translated: CATSSQGDRDRLSPLHF.

The CDR3 region has the DNA TGTGCCAGTAGTAGAGTGCCAGGGGCAAGCTCCTACGAGCAGTACTTC. Translated: CASSRVPGASSYEQYF. This sequence joins TRBV19 and TRBJ2-7, with TRBD1 as a possible D gene (6 bases). Germline values: CDR1 LNHDA, CDR2 SQIVND (reference sequence). The CDR3 loop spans 16 amino acids. The V and J ends lost 4 bases and 0 bases respectively, with 16 bases between them.

This clonotype was recorded many times. The CDR3 loop is CASSQVGNYGYTF. CDR3 DNA sequence: TGCGCCAGCAGCCAAGTCGGTAACTATGGCTACACCTTC. This chain joins TRBV4-1 and TRBJ1-2; D gene uncertain. CDR1 is MGHRA, CDR2 YSYEKL, per germline. Trimming removed 1 base at V and 1 base at J, with 4 bases between. The CDR3 length is 13 residues.

This clonotype showed up just once. The chain is built from TRBV9 and TRBJ1-2; the D gene is possibly TRBD1 (6 bases). Trimming took off 0 bases at V and 1 base at J, with 10 bases between the two ends. The CDR3 runs 15 residues. Germline CDR1 SGDLS, CDR2 YYNGEE. The CDR3 DNA reads as TGTGCCAGCAGCGTAGGGGGGGCGTATAACTATGGCTACACCTTC. It specifies CASSVGGAYNYGYTF.

Concerning this clonotype: The junction and the germline gene differ at one end; a read error may be behind it. The gene calls are TRBV5-6 and TRBJ2-1; tentative D call: TRBD1 (5 bases). CDR3 size: 15 residues. Germline loops: CDR1 SGHDT, CDR2 YYEEEE. CDR3 amino acids: CASSLGQTLYNGQFF. CDR3 sequence (DNA): TGTGCCAGCAGCTTGGGACAGACCCTCTACAATGGGCAGTTCTTC.

The rearrangement links TRBV10-3 to TRBJ1-2; 12 bases agree with TRBD1. Unmatched junction bases numbered 7, after V lost 6 bases and J lost 8 bases. Per germline, CDR1 ENHRY and CDR2 SYGVKD. The CDR3 is 14 amino acids. DNA for the CDR3: TGTGCCATCAGGGGACAGGGGGCCGCTTGGGGCTACACCTTC. The encoded protein is CAIRGQGAAWGYTF.

V is TRBV5-1 and J is TRBJ1-3; D remains ambiguous. The germline gives CDR1 SGHRS, CDR2 YFSETQ. The CDR3 totals 15 residues. Trimming cost V 0 bases and J 4 bases, with 11 bases left between them. The DNA of the CDR3 is TGCGCCAGCAGCTTGGATTACTCGGGGGGAAACACCATATATTTT. Protein sequence: CASSLDYSGGNTIYF.